This T cell receptor beta chain was sequenced for a study of blood T cell repertoires in COVID-19. At the level of the study: Specimens from acute and convalescent COVID-19 originated in the United States, Italy and Spain.

Per germline, CDR1 MGHRA and CDR2 YSYEKL. Trimming took 0 bases from V and 9 from J, leaving 9 bases between them. The CDR3 spans 13 residues. Sequenced by immunoSEQ multiplex PCR; TCRdb stores in-frame clones only, minus some. The repertoire includes 300,000 or so clones, approximately 87% of them detected once, and 7.8% sits in the top ten. The sequenced sample consisted of peripheral blood. The rearrangement joins TRBV4-1 to TRBJ1-5; D call uncertain. This sequence originates from a woman aged 45-60 years who had recovered from COVID-19. The CDR3 here is CASSQDTPRPQHF. DNA for the CDR3: TGCGCCAGCAGCCAAGACACCCCGCGGCCCCAGCATTTT.